Included here is one TCR beta chain sequence, with context. As processed by the authors: Reference gene primer amplification gave nucleated cell count estimates. Clones were sequenced by immunoSEQ multiplex PCR, and TCRdb holds only the in-frame ones, with some missing. V and J calls and clone size are as listed in that table; D and trimming were resolved from the DNA. The sample yields 300,000 to 400,000 clones, over 75% seen once. The junction had 3 bases not matched to a gene; V was cut back by 3 bases and J by 5 bases. The CDR3 covers 14 residues. The germline V gene has CDR1 KGHSH and CDR2 LQKENI. This entry belongs to a study of blood T cell repertoires in COVID-19. For the study at large: The United States, Italy and Spain supplied acute and convalescent COVID-19 samples. Sources were T cells, B-cell-depleted T cells, or PBMCs; the material itself was cDNA or gDNA.

The specimen sequenced was PBMCs or T cells enriched from blood (not recorded which). The origin of this receptor is a young man who had recovered from COVID-19. The chain links TRBV18 to TRBJ2-3; 9 bases match TRBD1. The CDR3 protein is CASSPDRGIDTQYF. The CDR3, as DNA: TGTGCCAGCTCACCGGACAGGGGAATAGATACGCAGTATTTT. Full variable domain (outside the CDR3, taken from reference TRBV18 and TRBJ2-3): NAGVMQNPRHLVRRRGQEARLRCSPMKGHSHVYWYRQLPEEGLKFMVYLQKENIIDESGMPKERFSAEFPKEGPSILRIQQVVRGDSAAYFCASSPDRGIDTQYFGPGTRLTVL.